One and the same sample provided the 29 T cell receptor beta chains below, sequenced in a study of Graves' ophthalmopathy and Graves' hyperthyroidism. Amplification of TCR beta CDR3 regions used RNA transcripts. Second-round multiplex PCR followed a first-round RT-PCR using HTBI primers. Each CDR3 protein gets one entry after TCRdb re-called the multiplex PCR reads with MiXCR. The sample shows about 700,000 distinct CDR3 sequences, roughly 40% of them seen only once. The sample was peripheral blood. The receptors were sampled from an adult man with Graves' ophthalmopathy.

CDR3: CSASREVNTEAFF. The CDR3 DNA sequence: TGCAGTGCTTCCAGGGAGGTGAACACTGAAGCTTTCTTT. The chain is built from TRBV20-1 and TRBJ1-1; the D gene is possibly TRBD1 (5 bases). V was trimmed by 5 bases and J by 0 bases, leaving 10 bases between them. Germline CDR1 reads DFQATT; CDR2 reads SNEGSKA (reference sequence). The CDR3 has 13 amino acids.

This clonotype was observed a few times. The V gene is TRBV7-2, the J gene TRBJ2-5; 13 positions agree with TRBD2. Trimming cost V 2 bases and J 1 base; bases outside gene matches: 7. The CDR3 is 18 amino acids. Germline-derived CDR1 and CDR2 are SGHTA and FQGNSA. CDR3 DNA sequence: TGTGCCAGCAGCTTATCCCTTCGACTAGCGGGGGGCCAAGAGACCCAGTACTTC. Amino acid sequence: CASSLSLRLAGGQETQYF.

The V gene is TRBV24-1, the J gene TRBJ2-5; 8 bases are shared with TRBD1. Germline V gene lookup returns CDR1 KGHDR and CDR2 SFDVKD. Unmatched junction bases numbered 6, after V lost 8 bases and J lost 2 bases. CDR3 length: 14 amino acids. CDR3 sequence (DNA): TGTGCCACCAATCCAGGGACAGGTCAAGAGACCCAGTACTTC. Translating gives CATNPGTGQETQYF.

This clonotype was counted between two and nine times. The chain couples TRBV25-1 to TRBJ2-2; 8 nucleotides align to TRBD1. The germline V gene has CDR1 MGHDK and CDR2 SYGVNS. V lost 8 bases and J lost 5; bases outside the gene matches: 4. The CDR3 is 13 amino acids. CDR3 region: CASRDRGTGELFF. The CDR3 DNA sequence: TGTGCCAGCCGCGACAGGGGAACCGGGGAGCTGTTTTTT. Together with reference TRBV25-1 and TRBJ2-2, the CDR3 gives the full variable domain: EADIYQTPRYLVIGTGKKITLECSQTMGHDKMYWYQQDPGMELHLIHYSYGVNSTEKGDLSSESTVSRIRTEHFPLTLESARPSHTSQYLCASRDRGTGELFFGEGSRLTVL.

The rearrangement links TRBV20-1 to TRBJ2-7; D unclear. The V gene lost 4 bases and the J gene lost 5 bases, with 6 bases spanning the gap. The CDR3 is made up of 10 amino acids. The germline CDR1 and CDR2 sequences are DFQATT and SNEGSKA (reference sequence). Here the CDR3 DNA reads TGCAGTGCTACTCTGGACGAGCAGTACTTC. It yields the protein CSATLDEQYF.

This clonotype was detected only a few times. This chain joins TRBV7-9 and TRBJ2-5; D is perhaps TRBD1 or TRBD2 (6 bases each). The CDR3 runs to 15 residues. The germline V gene encodes CDR1 SEHNR and CDR2 FQNEAQ (reference sequence). V was shortened by 5 bases and J by 1 base, with 14 bases between the two germline ends. In DNA, the CDR3 is TGTGCCAGCAGCAAACACGGAGGGGGCCAAGAGACCCAGTACTTC. This codes for CASSKHGGGQETQYF.

Many counts were recorded for this clonotype. CDR3 bases: TGTGCCAGCAGCCCTGGGACTAGCGGGAGCGGGGAGACCCAGTACTTC. The encoded protein is CASSPGTSGSGETQYF. The rearrangement joins TRBV7-9 to TRBJ2-5; 14 nucleotides align to TRBD2. Germline CDR1 is SEHNR and CDR2 is FQNEAQ (reference sequence). V gave up 5 bases and J gave up 5 bases; unmatched junction bases: 7. This CDR3 is 16 amino acids long.

This clonotype was seen ten or more times. This chain uses TRBV7-2 with TRBJ2-5; 12 bases agree with TRBD2. The CDR3 runs 17 residues. In germline, CDR1 is SGHTA, CDR2 FQGNSA. The trim removed 1 base at V and 2 bases at J, leaving 5 bases unmatched. The CDR3 spells CASSLVKLAGGQETQYF. CDR3 DNA: TGTGCCAGCAGCTTAGTAAAGCTAGCGGGAGGGCAAGAGACCCAGTACTTC.

This clonotype was counted many times. The CDR3 region has the DNA TGTGCCAGCAGTCAGGCCCCTACTGGGGCCAACGTCCTGACTTTC. It codes for CASSQAPTGANVLTF. The chain couples TRBV12-3 or TRBV12-4 to TRBJ2-6; D gene unclear. The V gene lost 5 bases and the J gene lost 2 bases, with 10 bases spanning the gap. CDR3 length equals 15 residues.

The CDR3 nucleotides are TGTGCTAGTGGTTTCTACGGGGGTAGGTTGGAGACCCAGTACTTC. Translated, it gives CASGFYGGRLETQYF. This rearrangement joins TRBV12-5 to TRBJ2-5; D possibly corresponds to TRBD2 (6 bases). Trimming stripped 3 bases from V and 5 bases from J, with 16 bases between. Germline lookup yields CDR1 LGHNT and CDR2 FRNRAP. The CDR3 runs to 15 residues.

The table lists this clonotype with many counts. The chain links TRBV4-1 to TRBJ2-5; TRBD2 might be the D (5 bases). Germline V CDR1 and CDR2: MGHRA, YSYEKL. Between the trimmed V and J ends, which lost 1 base and 4 bases, there was a span of 13 bases. The CDR3 runs 15 residues. The CDR3 bases are TGCGCCAGCAGCCAAGCACGAAATGGAGGAGAGACCCAGTACTTC. Protein sequence: CASSQARNGGETQYF.

Remarks on this clonotype: At one end the junction does not follow the germline gene, possibly because of a read error. V gene TRBV10-2 combines with J gene TRBJ2-7; 7 bases are shared with TRBD1. Germline V CDR1 and CDR2: WSHSY, SAAADI. The CDR3 totals 17 residues. The CDR3 nucleotides are TGTGCCAGCAGTTACTCGGCTCCAAGGACAGGTCGAGACGAGCAGTACTTC. This codes for CASSYSAPRTGRDEQYF.

This clonotype was counted between two and nine times. The rearrangement links TRBV9 to TRBJ1-5; D call uncertain. V was trimmed by 4 bases and J by 0 bases, leaving 11 bases between them. From germline, CDR1 is SGDLS and CDR2 YYNGEE. This CDR3 contains 15 residues. The chain's CDR3 is CASSPGHHSNQPQHF. The CDR3 coding sequence is TGTGCCAGCAGCCCGGGCCACCATAGCAATCAGCCCCAGCATTTT. The whole variable domain, filled in from reference TRBV9 and TRBJ1-5, reads DSGVTQTPKHLITATGQRVTLRCSPRSGDLSVYWYQQSLDQGLQFLIQYYNGEERAKGNILERFSAQQFPDLHSELNLSSLELGDSALYFCASSPGHHSNQPQHFGDGTRLSIL.

Comments on this clonotype: This may come from a read error, since a much larger clone is one base off. The V and J genes are TRBV14 and TRBJ2-6; D ambiguous. Germline CDR1 and CDR2: SGHDN and FVKESK. The CDR3 runs to 16 residues. The CDR3 reads CANSRRLISGANVLTF. The CDR3 nucleotides are TGTGCCAACAGCCGCCGACTGATCTCTGGGGCCAACGTCCTGACTTTC.

The rearrangement joins TRBV7-8 to TRBJ1-1; D is possibly TRBD1 (6 bases). V was clipped by 5 bases and J by 1 base, with 20 bases between them. Per germline, CDR1 SGHVS and CDR2 FQNEAQ. The CDR3 sequence is 17 residues long. The CDR3 region is CASSPMFLRQENTEAFF. The CDR3 DNA reads TGTGCCAGCAGCCCGATGTTTTTGAGACAGGAGAACACTGAAGCTTTCTTT.

The CDR3 loop reads CSVLGPQGNYGANVLTF. DNA for the CDR3: TGCAGCGTTCTAGGACCCCAGGGAAACTATGGGGCCAACGTCCTGACTTTC. The chain combines TRBV29-1 with TRBJ2-6; maybe TRBD1 (5 bases). Trimming stripped 5 bases from V and 3 bases from J, with 20 bases between. The CDR3 totals 17 residues. Per the germline V gene, CDR1 is SQVTM and CDR2 is ANQGSEA.

The chain carries TRBV7-2 and TRBJ2-2, with D perhaps being TRBD1 or TRBD2 (5 bases each). V gave up 7 bases and J gave up 5 bases, with 11 bases separating them. The CDR3 extends over 13 amino acids. Germline V gives CDR1 SGHTA, CDR2 FQGNSA. For the CDR3, the DNA is TGTGCCAGCACCCCCTGGGGGACCGGGGAGCTGTTTTTT. Translated: CASTPWGTGELFF.

This clonotype showed up many times. The J gene is TRBJ1-6, the V gene TRBV10-2, with 10 bases matching TRBD1. Germline values: CDR1 WSHSY, CDR2 SAAADI. CDR3 size: 14 residues. The J segment lost 11 bases and the V segment lost 3 bases, leaving 4 bases of the junction unmatched. The CDR3 DNA reads TGCGCCAGCAGTGATGGGACAGGGGTTACACCCCTCCACTTT. Protein product: CASSDGTGVTPLHF.

This clonotype was picked up a small number of times. The chain is built from TRBV19 and TRBJ2-5; 9 bases fit TRBD1. The ends lost 8 bases at V and 4 bases at J; junction bases unmatched: 5. CDR3 length: 13 amino acids. The V gene's germline CDR1 is LNHDA and CDR2 SQIVND (reference sequence). The CDR3 region is CASSQTGGETQYF. The DNA of the CDR3 is TGTGCCAGTTCCCAGACAGGGGGAGAGACCCAGTACTTC.

This clonotype was observed a handful of times. This chain's CDR3 is CASRGDWTGMDQPQHF. The CDR3 nucleotides read TGTGCCAGCAGGGGCGACTGGACAGGGATGGATCAGCCCCAGCATTTT. The chain is built from TRBV24-1 and TRBJ1-5; the match to TRBD1 covers 8 bases. The CDR3 has 16 residues. J gave up 5 bases and V 11 bases, and 16 bases lay outside the gene matches. Germline CDR1 is KGHDR and CDR2 is SFDVKD.

This chain joins TRBV15 and TRBJ1-1, with a weak D call TRBD1 (5 bases). This CDR3 region has 15 residues. Trimming removed 3 bases from V and 2 bases from J, with 13 bases in between. Germline-derived CDR1 and CDR2 are LNHNV and YYDKDF (reference sequence). The CDR3 is CATSSLWRDNTEAFF. The CDR3 nucleotides read TGTGCCACCAGCAGCTTATGGCGGGACAACACTGAAGCTTTCTTT.

This clonotype was seen a few times. V and J are TRBV9 and TRBJ1-3; D is ambiguous. Trimming cost V 5 bases and J 2 bases, with 11 bases left between them. The CDR3 totals 14 residues. Germline V CDR1 and CDR2: SGDLS, YYNGEE. The DNA for the CDR3 is TGTGCCAGCAGGGGTACAGACACTGGAAACACCATATATTTT. It codes for CASRGTDTGNTIYF.

This clonotype has just a few counts. The rearrangement uses TRBV2 and TRBJ2-7; possibly TRBD2 for D (7 bases). The length of the CDR3 is 14 residues. Germline V lookup: CDR1 SNHLY, CDR2 FYNNEI. Trimming removed 8 bases at V and 0 bases at J, with 14 bases between. CDR3 protein: CASVRGGSSYEQYF. The CDR3 coding sequence is TGTGCCAGCGTTAGGGGGGGGTCCTCCTACGAGCAGTACTTC.

This rearrangement joins TRBV25-1 to TRBJ1-1; D is uncertain. The germline V gene has CDR1 MGHDK and CDR2 SYGVNS. Trimming stripped 6 bases from V and 1 base from J, with 15 bases between. The CDR3 has 15 amino acids. CDR3 loop: CASSQGGFGNTEAFF. As DNA, the CDR3 is TGTGCCAGCAGCCAAGGAGGGTTTGGGAACACTGAAGCTTTCTTT.

A remark on this clonotype: Its ends do not fully match the called genes, so a read error is possible. This chain connects TRBV12-3 or TRBV12-4 to TRBJ2-2; TRBD1 agrees at 10 bases. This CDR3 comprises 15 residues. The CDR3 sequence: CASSSGTGVLRELLF. The CDR3 nucleotides read TGTGCCAGCAGTTCGGGGACAGGGGTCCTTCGGGAGCTGCTTTTT.

J is TRBJ1-1 and V is TRBV6-7; D unclear. TRBV6-7 is an ORF; its function is uncertain. Trimming left V 0 bases short and J 4 bases short, with 15 bases between. The length of the CDR3 is 16 residues. Here the CDR3 DNA reads TGTGCCAGCAGTTACTCGTCCGGGGAATTAGGCACTGAAGCTTTCTTT. Translation: CASSYSSGELGTEAFF.

The chain joins TRBV4-1 to TRBJ2-7; 10 nucleotides line up with TRBD2. The CDR3 is made up of 17 amino acids. V was clipped by 1 base and J by 5 bases; unmatched bases: 11. Germline loops: CDR1 MGHRA, CDR2 YSYEKL. Here the CDR3 DNA reads TGCGCCAGCAGCCAAGCTCCTAGCGGGAGCGCGAGGGACGAGCAGTACTTC. Amino acids: CASSQAPSGSARDEQYF.

The V call is TRBV25-1, the J call TRBJ2-5; D might be TRBD1 or TRBD2, each matching 6 bases. Trimming pared 1 base from V and 4 bases from J, leaving 13 bases between. CDR3 length: 15 amino acids. In germline, CDR1 is MGHDK, CDR2 SYGVNS. The CDR3, as DNA: TGTGCCAGCAGTGAATCCAAGGGGGGCACAGAGACCCAGTACTTC. This gives the protein CASSESKGGTETQYF.

The chain joins TRBV10-3 to TRBJ2-5; D might be TRBD2 (6 bases). Germline CDR1 reads ENHRY; CDR2 reads SYGVKD. Trimming took off 10 bases at V and 0 bases at J, with 9 bases between the two ends. The CDR3 loop spans 12 amino acids. In DNA form, the CDR3 reads TGTGCCAGCGGGGAACACCAAGAGACCCAGTACTTC. Protein: CASGEHQETQYF.